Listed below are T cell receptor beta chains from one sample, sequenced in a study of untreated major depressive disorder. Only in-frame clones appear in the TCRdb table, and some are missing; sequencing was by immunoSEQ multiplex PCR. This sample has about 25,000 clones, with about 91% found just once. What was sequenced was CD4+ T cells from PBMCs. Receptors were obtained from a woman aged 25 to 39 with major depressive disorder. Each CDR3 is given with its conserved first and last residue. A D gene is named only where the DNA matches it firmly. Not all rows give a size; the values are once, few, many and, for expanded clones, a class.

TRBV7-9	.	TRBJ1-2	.	CASNVVEGEGYTF	TGCGCCAGCAACGTCGTCGAGGGTGAGGGCTACACCTTC
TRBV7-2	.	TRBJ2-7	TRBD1	CASSTPRGRPQEQYF	TGTGCCAGCAGCACACCCAGGGGGCGCCCGCAGGAGCAGTACTTC
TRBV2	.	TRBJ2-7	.	CASSVVRRAFEQYF	TGTGCCAGCAGTGTTGTCCGCAGGGCATTCGAGCAGTACTTC
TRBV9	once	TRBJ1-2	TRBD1	CASSGLGQGAGYTF	TGTGCCAGCAGCGGTTTGGGACAGGGAGCTGGCTACACCTTC
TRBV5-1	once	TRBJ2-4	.	CASSLGNREIQYF	TGCGCCAGCAGCTTGGGGAACAGGGAAATTCAGTACTTC
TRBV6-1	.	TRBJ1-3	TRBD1	CASSTQGAVGNTIYF	TGTGCCAGCAGCACACAGGGGGCGGTTGGAAACACCATATATTTT
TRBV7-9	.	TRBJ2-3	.	CASRAEDGSTDTQYF	TGTGCCAGCAGGGCGGAGGACGGGAGCACAGATACGCAGTATTTT
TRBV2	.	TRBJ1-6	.	CASSEGSANSPLHF	TGTGCCAGCAGTGAAGGGTCCGCCAATTCACCCCTCCACTTT
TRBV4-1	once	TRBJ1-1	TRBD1	CASSHPGQGITEAFF	TGCGCCAGCAGCCATCCGGGACAGGGGATCACTGAAGCTTTCTTT
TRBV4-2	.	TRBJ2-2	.	CASSQEVGFANTGELFF	TGTGCCAGCAGCCAGGAGGTTGGGTTCGCGAACACCGGGGAGCTGTTTTTT
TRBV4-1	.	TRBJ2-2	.	CASSYRGAGSTNTGELFF	TGCGCCAGCAGTTATAGGGGGGCAGGGTCAACGAACACCGGGGAGCTGTTTTTT
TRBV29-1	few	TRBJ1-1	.	CSFLGQVSSEAFF	TGCAGCTTTCTGGGGCAGGTATCATCTGAAGCTTTCTTT
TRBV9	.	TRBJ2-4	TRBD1	CASSVAPGQGDIQYF	TGTGCCAGCAGCGTAGCACCGGGACAGGGTGACATTCAGTACTTC
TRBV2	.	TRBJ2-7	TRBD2	CASRAGTSGGNYEQYF	TGTGCCAGCAGGGCCGGGACTAGCGGGGGAAACTACGAGCAGTACTTC
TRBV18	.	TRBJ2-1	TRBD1	CASSPGTGGYNEQFF	TGTGCCAGCTCACCCGGGACAGGGGGCTACAATGAGCAGTTCTTC
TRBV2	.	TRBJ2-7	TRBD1	CASSPTGGYEQYF	TGTGCCAGCAGTCCGACAGGGGGCTACGAGCAGTACTTC
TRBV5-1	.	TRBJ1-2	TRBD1	CASNPGQGNYGYTF	TGCGCCAGTAATCCGGGACAGGGGAACTATGGCTACACCTTC
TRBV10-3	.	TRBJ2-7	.	CAISESGRISYEQYF	TGTGCCATCAGTGAGTCGGGCAGAATCTCCTACGAGCAGTACTTC
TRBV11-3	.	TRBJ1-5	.	CASSLNGGVGQPQHF	TGTGCCAGCAGCTTAAACGGGGGGGTGGGACAGCCCCAGCATTTT
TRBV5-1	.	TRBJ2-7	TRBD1	CASSQRTGVAEQYF	TGCGCCAGCAGCCAAAGGACAGGGGTAGCCGAGCAGTACTTC
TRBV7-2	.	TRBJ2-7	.	CASSQYYEQYF	TGTGCCAGCAGCCAATACTACGAGCAGTACTTC
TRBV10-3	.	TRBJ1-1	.	CAIRGGPDTEAFF	TGTGCCATCAGAGGGGGTCCTGACACTGAAGCTTTCTTT
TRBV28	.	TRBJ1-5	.	CAKGRGVGRNQPQHF	TGTGCCAAAGGCAGGGGAGTTGGGCGCAATCAGCCCCAGCATTTT
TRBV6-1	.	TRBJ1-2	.	CASLSSSNYGYTF	TGTGCCAGTTTATCTAGTTCCAACTATGGCTACACCTTC
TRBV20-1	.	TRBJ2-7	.	CSAIRVYEQYF	TGCAGTGCTATCAGGGTTTACGAGCAGTACTTC
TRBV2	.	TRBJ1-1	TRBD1	CASSQGQGRFEAFF	TGTGCCAGCAGCCAGGGACAGGGTCGGTTTGAAGCTTTCTTT
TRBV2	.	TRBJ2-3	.	CATGVAHTDTQYF	TGTGCCACCGGGGTTGCCCACACAGATACGCAGTATTTT
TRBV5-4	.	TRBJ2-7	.	CASSLVTDEQYF	TGTGCCAGCAGCTTGGTTACGGACGAGCAGTACTTC
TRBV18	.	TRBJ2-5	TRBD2	CASSLRDYQETQYF	TGTGCCAGCTCACTCCGGGACTATCAAGAGACCCAGTACTTC
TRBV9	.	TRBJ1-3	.	CASSVEDTIYF	TGTGCCAGCAGCGTAGAGGACACCATATATTTT
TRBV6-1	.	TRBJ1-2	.	CASSEGPGRDYGYTF	TGTGCCAGCAGTGAAGGTCCAGGCCGTGACTATGGCTACACCTTC
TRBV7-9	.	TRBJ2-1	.	CASSLLDGEQFF	TGTGCCAGCAGCTTACTGGATGGGGAGCAGTTCTTC
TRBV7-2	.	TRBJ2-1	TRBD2	CASSLDGRAYNEQFF	TGTGCCAGCAGCTTGGACGGGAGGGCCTACAATGAGCAGTTCTTC
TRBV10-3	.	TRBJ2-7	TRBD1	CAISPTGIGAYEQYF	TGTGCCATCAGTCCGACAGGGATAGGAGCCTACGAGCAGTACTTC
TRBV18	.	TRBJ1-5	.	CASSELRGVSAQHF	TGTGCCAGCTCAGAACTGAGGGGAGTTTCGGCCCAGCATTTT
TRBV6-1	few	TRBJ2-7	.	CASSEALGLYEQYF	TGTGCCAGCAGTGAAGCGCTTGGTCTCTACGAGCAGTACTTC
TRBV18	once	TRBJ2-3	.	CASSPLRGGDTQYF	TGTGCCAGCTCACCACTCCGGGGCGGGGATACGCAGTATTTT
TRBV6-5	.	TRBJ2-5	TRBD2	CASSGDSGGKTQYF	TGTGCCAGCAGCGGAGACAGCGGGGGAAAGACCCAGTACTTC
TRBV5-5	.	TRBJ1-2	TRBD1	CASSLGQGATREGYTF	TGTGCCAGCAGCTTAGGACAGGGGGCGACCAGGGAAGGCTACACCTTC
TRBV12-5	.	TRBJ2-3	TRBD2	CASGLGLANPDTQYF	TGTGCTAGTGGTTTGGGACTAGCTAACCCAGATACGCAGTATTTT
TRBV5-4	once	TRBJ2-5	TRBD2	CASSSLAGEETQYF	TGTGCCAGCAGCTCACTAGCGGGAGAAGAGACCCAGTACTTC
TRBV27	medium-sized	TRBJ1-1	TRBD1	CASNRQGPNTEAFF	TGTGCCAGCAACCGACAGGGACCGAACACTGAAGCTTTCTTT
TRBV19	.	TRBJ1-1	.	CASSIGTLIDTEAFF	TGTGCCAGTAGTATTGGGACATTAATCGACACTGAAGCTTTCTTT
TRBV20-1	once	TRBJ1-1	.	CSVDDATEAFF	TGCAGTGTTGACGACGCCACTGAAGCTTTCTTT
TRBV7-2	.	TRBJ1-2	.	CASRLGRVPNYGYTF	TGTGCCAGCAGGCTAGGCCGGGTACCTAACTATGGCTACACCTTC
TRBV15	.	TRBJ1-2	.	CATSRDRVGYGYTF	TGTGCCACCAGCAGAGATAGGGTGGGGTATGGCTACACCTTC
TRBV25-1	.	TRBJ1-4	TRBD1	CASSPTGGAGEKLFF	TGTGCCAGCAGTCCGACAGGGGGCGCGGGTGAAAAACTGTTTTTT
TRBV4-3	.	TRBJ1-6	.	CASSQDPPGSSYNSPLHF	TGCGCCAGCAGCCAAGACCCCCCTGGGAGCTCCTATAATTCACCCCTCCACTTT
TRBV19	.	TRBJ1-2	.	CASSIRANYGYTF	TGTGCCAGTAGTATAAGAGCTAACTATGGCTACACCTTC
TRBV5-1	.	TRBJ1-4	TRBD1	CASSRSGTGVNEKLFF	TGCGCCAGCAGCAGATCCGGGACAGGGGTTAATGAAAAACTGTTTTTT
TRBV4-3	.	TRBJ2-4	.	CASSQDRGGSKNIQYF	TGCGCCAGCAGCCAAGACAGGGGTGGGTCCAAAAACATTCAGTACTTC
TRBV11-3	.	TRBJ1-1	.	CASSSVTSRGTEAFF	TGTGCCAGCAGCTCAGTTACTTCCAGGGGTACTGAAGCTTTCTTT
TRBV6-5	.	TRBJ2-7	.	CASSYSLAGQSYEQYF	TGTGCCAGCAGTTACTCATTAGCGGGACAGTCCTACGAGCAGTACTTC
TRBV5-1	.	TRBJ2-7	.	CASSLGAGGPYEQYF	TGCGCCAGCAGCTTGGGAGCCGGGGGCCCCTACGAGCAGTACTTC
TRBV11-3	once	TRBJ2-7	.	CASSLGSYEQYF	TGTGCCAGCAGCTTAGGATCCTACGAGCAGTACTTC
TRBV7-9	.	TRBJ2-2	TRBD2	CASKSSGRVGTGELFF	TGTGCCAGCAAATCCAGCGGGAGAGTCGGCACCGGGGAGCTGTTTTTT
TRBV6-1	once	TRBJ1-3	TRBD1	CASSEMDREWNTIYF	TGTGCCAGCAGTGAAATGGACAGGGAGTGGAACACCATATATTTT
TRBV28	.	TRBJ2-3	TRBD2	CASSLGLAGRTDTQYF	TGTGCCAGCAGTCTGGGCCTAGCGGGACGCACAGATACGCAGTATTTT
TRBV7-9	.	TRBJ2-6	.	CASSLEISGANVLTF	TGTGCCAGCAGCTTAGAAATCTCTGGGGCCAACGTCCTGACTTTC
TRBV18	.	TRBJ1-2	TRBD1	CASSPTGGGNYGYTF	TGTGCCAGCTCACCCACAGGGGGCGGTAACTATGGCTACACCTTC